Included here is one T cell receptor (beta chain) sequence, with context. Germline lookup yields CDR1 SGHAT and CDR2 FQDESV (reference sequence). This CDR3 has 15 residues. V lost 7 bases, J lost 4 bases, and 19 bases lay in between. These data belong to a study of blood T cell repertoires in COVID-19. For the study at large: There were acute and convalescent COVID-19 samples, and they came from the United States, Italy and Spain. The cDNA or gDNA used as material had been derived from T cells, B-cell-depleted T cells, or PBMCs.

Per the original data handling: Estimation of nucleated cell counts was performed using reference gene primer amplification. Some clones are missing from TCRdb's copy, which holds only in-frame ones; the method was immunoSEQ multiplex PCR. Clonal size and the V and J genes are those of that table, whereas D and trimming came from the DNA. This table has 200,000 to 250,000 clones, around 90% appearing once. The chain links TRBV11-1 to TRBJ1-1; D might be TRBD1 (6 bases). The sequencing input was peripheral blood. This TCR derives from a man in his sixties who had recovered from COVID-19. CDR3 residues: CASTPWEGGATEAFF. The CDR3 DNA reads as TGTGCCAGCACCCCCTGGGAAGGGGGAGCCACTGAAGCTTTCTTT.